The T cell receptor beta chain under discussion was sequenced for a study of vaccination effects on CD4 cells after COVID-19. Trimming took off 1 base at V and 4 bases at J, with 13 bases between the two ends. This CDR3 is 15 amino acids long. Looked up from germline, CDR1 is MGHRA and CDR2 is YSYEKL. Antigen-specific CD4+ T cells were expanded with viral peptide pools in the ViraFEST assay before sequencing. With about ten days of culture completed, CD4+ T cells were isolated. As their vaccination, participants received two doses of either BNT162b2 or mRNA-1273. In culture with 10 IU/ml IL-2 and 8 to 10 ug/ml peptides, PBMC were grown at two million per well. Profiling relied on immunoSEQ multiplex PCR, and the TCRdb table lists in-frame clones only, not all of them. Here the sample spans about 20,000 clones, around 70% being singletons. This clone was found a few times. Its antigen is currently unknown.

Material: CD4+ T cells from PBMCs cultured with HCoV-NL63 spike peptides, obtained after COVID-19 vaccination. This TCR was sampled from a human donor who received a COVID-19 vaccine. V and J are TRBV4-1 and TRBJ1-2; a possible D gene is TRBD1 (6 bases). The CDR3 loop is CASSQVGGASYGYTF. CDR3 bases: TGCGCCAGCAGCCAAGTTGGGGGCGCCAGCTATGGCTACACCTTC.